Here is one T cell receptor beta chain with its context. Its antigen is as yet unknown. This specimen comes from a study of T cell responses to AZD1222 COVID-19 vaccine. Findings and limits, study-wide: Donors skewed white British and female; clonal diversity was possibly underestimated. Researchers took repertoire samples only after the peak T cell response had come.

The CDR3 contains 15 residues. CDR1 and CDR2 (germline): SGDLS, YYNGEE. Trimming took 0 bases from V and 1 from J, leaving 7 bases between them. The protocol was immunoSEQ multiplex PCR, while the TCRdb copy is restricted to in-frame clones and leaves out a portion. The repertoire holds about 270,000 clones, approximately 94% seen once, with around 0.58% in the top ten. The sample was peripheral blood, taken 28 days after the second AZD1222 dose. The sequence was collected from an adult who received the AZD1222 COVID-19 vaccine. The chain combines TRBV9 with TRBJ2-2; a possible D gene is TRBD1 (6 bases). CDR3 nucleotides: TGTGCCAGCAGCGTAGAGACAGGGAACACCGGGGAGCTGTTTTTT. As protein: CASSVETGNTGELFF.